This entry concerns a single T cell receptor (beta chain). Antigen unknown. The data stem from a study of cytomegalovirus exposure and HLA in healthy donors. Germline V gene data show CDR1 as SGHRS and CDR2 as YFSETQ. V was cut by 3 bases and J by 1 base, with 7 bases left in between. This CDR3 is 13 amino acids long. The PCR used 60 Vbeta and 13 Jbeta primers. Using immunoSEQ multiplex PCR, the repertoire was profiled, and TCRdb retains in-frame clones only, with some absent. The sample comprises 220,000 or so clones, more than 75% of which are singletons, and less than 3% rests with the top ten. Study-wide results and caveats: Sequencing artifact likely explains a cluster of highly shared sequence variants.

The clonotype was recovered from a woman aged 40 to 50 in good health and CMV-seronegative. The genes are TRBV5-1 and TRBJ1-1; tentatively, D is TRBD1 (5 bases). Sequenced input: PBMCs. CDR3 sequence: CASSYGQNTEAFF. CDR3 nucleotides: TGCGCCAGCAGCTACGGACAGAACACTGAAGCTTTCTTT.